The 5 T cell receptor beta chains below come from one sample, sequenced in a study of blood T cell repertoires in COVID-19. Sequenced by immunoSEQ multiplex PCR; TCRdb stores in-frame clones only, minus some. Among roughly 66,000 clones listed, roughly 80% were seen once. The sample consisted of peripheral blood. The receptors were gathered from a man in his fifties or sixties with acute or convalescent COVID-19.

This clone turned up a few times. The chain links TRBV4-3 to TRBJ1-2, with D unresolved. Per germline, CDR1 LGHNA and CDR2 YSLEER. V gave up 2 bases and J gave up 8 bases, with 18 bases separating them. This CDR3 contains 15 residues. CDR3 bases: TGCGCCAGCAGCCAACAACGCCGGGGATCTGGAGGCTACACCTTC. Translating gives CASSQQRRGSGGYTF.

The J gene is TRBJ2-7, the V gene TRBV6-4; 8 bases line up with TRBD2. CDR1 MRHNA and CDR2 SNTAGT come from the germline V gene. The CDR3 has 17 residues. The trim removed 0 bases at V and 3 bases at J, leaving 10 bases unmatched. CDR3 loop: CASSDSNPAGGLYEQYF. As DNA, the CDR3 is TGTGCCAGCAGTGACTCCAATCCCGCGGGGGGCCTCTACGAGCAGTACTTC.

The V call is TRBV6-1, the J call TRBJ2-1; 11 positions agree with TRBD1. From germline, CDR1 is MNHNS and CDR2 SASEGT. J was trimmed by 1 base and V by 2 bases; bases with no gene match: 10. The CDR3 sequence is 19 residues long. The CDR3 spells CASSEFGTGGGLSYNEQFF. The CDR3 DNA reads as TGTGCCAGCAGTGAATTCGGGACAGGGGGTGGCCTTTCCTACAATGAGCAGTTCTTC.

V gene TRBV19 combines with J gene TRBJ1-2, with D possibly being TRBD1 (6 bases). Trimming removed 1 base from V and 7 bases from J, with 16 bases in between. CDR1 is LNHDA, CDR2 SQIVND, per germline (reference sequence). This CDR3 region has 15 residues. The CDR3 here is CASSIVPGASGGYTF. CDR3 bases: TGTGCCAGTAGTATAGTTCCGGGGGCTAGCGGTGGCTACACCTTC.

For the CDR3, the DNA is TGTGCCAGCAGCTTAGATCTAGGGACAGGCGGCACCGGGGAGCTGTTTTTT. This translates into CASSLDLGTGGTGELFF. The V call is TRBV11-3, the J call TRBJ2-2; 8 bases align to TRBD1. J was trimmed by 4 bases and V by 0 bases; bases with no gene match: 7. In germline, CDR1 is SGHNT, CDR2 YENEEA. The CDR3 has 17 residues.